This T cell receptor (beta chain) was identified in a study of cytomegalovirus exposure and HLA in healthy donors. Whole-study context: Around 77 million unique TCRs from HLA-typed donors made up an early data release. Findings of the study overall: Despite most TCR sequences being rare, some public TCRs occurred in many donors. Follow-up analysis found HLA locus-dependent TCR association rates, highest for DRB1 and lowest for HLA-C. Across donors, sequencing depth was assumed by presence/absence analyses to be roughly uniform.

The V gene's germline CDR1 is SGHRS and CDR2 YFSETQ. The CDR3 extends over 13 amino acids. Regarding this clone: The antigen remains undetermined. One end of the junction does not line up with germline, which may come from a read error.

The PCR ran on 60 Vbeta and 13 Jbeta primers. Produced via immunoSEQ multiplex PCR; TCRdb's table is partial and in-frame only. This table has about 110,000 clones, 75% to 90% appearing once. This TCR was sampled from a man in his forties or fifties in good health and CMV-seronegative. The rearrangement joins TRBV5-1 to TRBJ1-1, with D maybe TRBD1 (5 bases). The sequencing sample was made of PBMCs. As DNA, the CDR3 is TGTGCCAGCAGCGGGCAGGGGAACACTGAAGCTTTCTTT. The encoded protein is CASSGQGNTEAFF.